This is a list of T cell receptor beta chains from one sample in a study of cytomegalovirus exposure and HLA in healthy donors. Produced via immunoSEQ multiplex PCR; TCRdb's table is partial and in-frame only. This table has some 140,000 clones, around 90% appearing once. Sequencing input: PBMCs. The receptor source for this set is a woman in her thirties in good health and CMV-seropositive. Each CDR3 is given with its conserved first and last residue. The D gene is left open where the match is weak. Rows give clone size only sometimes, using once, few, many, or a class for an expanded clone.

clone_size d_call j_call v_call cdr3_nt cdr3_aa
NA NA TRBJ2-2 TRBV4-1 TGCGCCAGCAGCCAAGCGACAGGAGGAAACACCGGGGAGCTGTTTTTT CASSQATGGNTGELFF
NA NA TRBJ1-6 TRBV28 TGTGCCAGCAAGGGGTACTCCTATAATTCACCCCTCCACTTT CASKGYSYNSPLHF
NA NA TRBJ2-5 TRBV2 TGTGCCAGCAGTGAAGAACAGGGACCAGTGACCCAGTACTTC CASSEEQGPVTQYF
NA NA TRBJ2-1 TRBV6-1 TGTGCCAGCAGTGGGGGATTGTTCGCGGGAAGGGGACCCTACAATGAGCAGTTCTTC CASSGGLFAGRGPYNEQFF
few TRBD1 TRBJ1-2 TRBV4-2 TGTGCCAGCAGCCAAAGGACAGGGGATGGCTACACCTTC CASSQRTGDGYTF
NA TRBD1 TRBJ2-1 TRBV5-1 TGCGCCAGCAGCTCGGGACAGGGAAGGATCAATGAGCAGTTCTTC CASSSGQGRINEQFF
NA TRBD1 TRBJ2-7 TRBV7-8 TGTGCCAGCAGCTTAGACAGGGGGCCCTACTTC CASSLDRGPYF
NA TRBD2 TRBJ2-1 TRBV10-2 TGCGCCAGCAGTGGCGCGGGGGGGCCCAATGAGCAGTTCTTC CASSGAGGPNEQFF
NA NA TRBJ1-6 TRBV2 TGTGCCAGCAATTTCGGACAGAGTAATTCACCCCTCCACTTT CASNFGQSNSPLHF
NA TRBD1 TRBJ2-2 TRBV7-7 TGTGCTAGCAGCCCTCGGACAGGGGGAACCGGGGAGCTGTTTTTT CASSPRTGGTGELFF
NA NA TRBJ2-3 TRBV6-5 TGTGCCAGCAGTTACTCAGCAGGAATAGATACGCAGTATTTT CASSYSAGIDTQYF
NA TRBD2 TRBJ2-1 TRBV18 TGTGCCAGCTCCCCTCGCGACGGCGGGAGATACAATGAGCAGTTCTTC CASSPRDGGRYNEQFF
NA NA TRBJ2-3 TRBV2 TGTGCCAGCAGTGTCCAACTTTTGCGGCAGGGAACAGATACGCAGTATTTT CASSVQLLRQGTDTQYF
NA TRBD2 TRBJ2-1 TRBV27 TGTGCCAGCAGTATCGGATTAGCGGGAGGAGGTGAGCAGTTCTTC CASSIGLAGGGEQFF
NA NA TRBJ2-7 TRBV10-3 TGTGCCATCAGTGAGGGCAGTTCCTACGAGCAGTACTTC CAISEGSSYEQYF